This T cell receptor beta chain was sequenced for a study of shared clonotypes between healthy human individuals. Points from the study as a whole: Sorted-subset sequencing, rarefaction showed, was incomplete despite large depth. The sharing of 4.5% to 5.5% of naive CD4 clonotypes was seen across several donors.

Notes on this clone: Its antigen is unknown.

Per the germline V gene, CDR1 is MDHEN and CDR2 is SYDVKM. This CDR3 is 16 amino acids long. The germline V and J ends were trimmed by 3 bases and 8 bases, with 23 bases remaining between them. Genomic DNA of every subset was divided equally among multiple immunoSEQ plates. Produced via immunoSEQ multiplex PCR; TCRdb's table is partial and in-frame only. In the table there are about 1 million clones, about 75% of which are singletons. Sequencing was done on a sample of memory CD4+ T cells sorted from blood. Noted subset: CD45RA-negative fraction. The receptor was isolated from a young man in good health. The chain combines TRBV28 with TRBJ2-7; D is undetermined. The CDR3 DNA is TGTGCCAGCAGTTTGAATGCGGCCAATGAAGTCTTTAAGCAGTACTTC. Its translation: CASSLNAANEVFKQYF.